The TCR beta chain under discussion was sequenced for a study of control samples from healthy donors and cancer patients. Per germline, CDR1 SQVTM and CDR2 ANQGSEA. This CDR3 contains 13 residues. The junction had 6 bases not matched to a gene; V was cut back by 6 bases and J by 2 bases. Sequencing used immunoSEQ multiplex PCR; TCRdb keeps in-frame clones, though not all of them. The table records 350,000 to 450,000 clones, around 90% of them present only once. The chain recombines TRBV29-1 with TRBJ1-1; 7 bases line up with TRBD1. Sample: PBMCs. The sequence was collected from a man aged 40-49 years with head and neck cancer. CDR3 sequence reads: CSVARGGNTEAFF. The CDR3 nucleotides read TGCAGCGTAGCCAGGGGGGGTAACACTGAAGCTTTCTTT.